The rows below give T cell receptor beta chains drawn from one sample of a study of CD8+ T cells in alopecia areata. Method: immunoSEQ multiplex PCR; TCRdb's copy keeps in-frame clones and lacks some. This table holds fewer than 150,000 clones, under 40% found once. The specimen was CD4+ T cells sorted from blood. These receptors came from a human donor with alopecia areata. Each CDR3 is given with its conserved first and last residue. D genes are given only for firm matches. Some rows mark clone size as missing; the rest say once, few, many or name a class of expanded clone.

d_call	cdr3_length	clone_size	j_call	v_call	cdr3_aa	cdr3_nt
NA	17	few	TRBJ2-6	TRBV7-2	CASSPLPTVSGANVLTF	TGTGCCAGCAGCCCCTTACCGACAGTATCTGGGGCCAACGTCCTGACTTTC
TRBD2	15	NA	TRBJ2-3	TRBV30	CAWSYIAGGTDTQYF	TGTGCCTGGAGTTACATAGCGGGGGGCACAGATACGCAGTATTTT
NA	15	NA	TRBJ2-7	TRBV6-5	CASSYGGLGTYEQYF	TGTGCCAGCAGTTACGGGGGTTTGGGGACCTACGAGCAGTACTTC
NA	11	NA	TRBJ1-2	TRBV29-1	CSVSPPEGYTF	TGCAGCGTTAGCCCCCCAGAGGGCTACACCTTC
TRBD1	13	NA	TRBJ2-7	TRBV6-5	CASRLGTAYEQYF	TGTGCCAGCAGATTAGGGACAGCCTACGAGCAGTACTTC
NA	16	NA	TRBJ2-5	TRBV7-6	CASSTGLSPTQETQYF	TGTGCCAGCAGCACGGGACTTTCTCCGACTCAAGAGACCCAGTACTTC
TRBD2	17	NA	TRBJ2-1	TRBV15	CATSRDRSGSSGNEQFF	TGTGCCACCAGCAGAGATCGGAGCGGGAGTTCAGGGAATGAGCAGTTCTTC
NA	11	NA	TRBJ2-7	TRBV6-5	CASSLGSEQYF	TGTGCCAGCAGTTTAGGGAGCGAGCAGTACTTC
NA	11	few	TRBJ2-3	TRBV29-1	CSVASTDTQYF	TGCAGCGTAGCTAGCACAGATACGCAGTATTTT
NA	13	NA	TRBJ1-4	TRBV30	CAWSRDSNEKLFF	TGTGCCTGGAGTAGGGATTCTAATGAAAAACTGTTTTTT
NA	12	NA	TRBJ2-1	TRBV25-1	CASSRAYNEQFF	TGTGCCAGCAGCCGTGCCTACAATGAGCAGTTCTTC
NA	14	NA	TRBJ2-7	TRBV5-1	CASSSSPGFYEQYF	TGCGCCAGCAGCTCAAGTCCAGGGTTCTACGAGCAGTACTTC
TRBD1	12	NA	TRBJ1-2	TRBV30	CAWTGDSYGYTF	TGTGCCTGGACCGGGGACAGCTATGGCTACACCTTC
TRBD1	13	few	TRBJ1-2	TRBV29-1	CSVEPGGSYGYTF	TGCAGCGTTGAACCAGGGGGCAGCTATGGCTACACCTTC
NA	13	NA	TRBJ2-7	TRBV6-6	CASTSTRDYEQYF	TGTGCCAGCACTTCCACCCGGGACTACGAGCAGTACTTC
TRBD1	15	NA	TRBJ2-5	TRBV5-1	CASSLGDRDAETQYF	TGCGCCAGCAGCTTGGGGGACAGGGATGCGGAGACCCAGTACTTC
NA	13	few	TRBJ2-2	TRBV29-1	CSVQPGTTGELFF	TGCAGCGTTCAACCGGGGACCACCGGGGAGCTGTTTTTT
NA	15	NA	TRBJ2-1	TRBV30	CAWTLRRGPENEQFF	TGTGCCTGGACCCTCAGGCGGGGGCCTGAAAATGAGCAGTTCTTC
NA	14	NA	TRBJ2-7	TRBV14	CASSQDGFSYEQYF	TGTGCCAGCAGCCAAGACGGCTTCTCCTACGAGCAGTACTTC
NA	14	few	TRBJ2-1	TRBV28	CASSLTGVLREQFF	TGTGCCAGCAGTTTGACTGGGGTATTGAGGGAGCAGTTCTTC
NA	9	NA	TRBJ1-5	TRBV29-1	CSVGEPQHF	TGCAGCGTTGGAGAGCCCCAGCATTTT
NA	15	NA	TRBJ2-1	TRBV5-1	CASSQHDGGYNEQFF	TGCGCCAGCAGCCAGCACGACGGGGGCTACAATGAGCAGTTCTTC
NA	12	few	TRBJ2-7	TRBV29-1	CSVGRDSNEQYF	TGCAGCGTTGGGCGGGATAGCAACGAGCAGTACTTC
TRBD2	16	few	TRBJ2-1	TRBV6-4	CASSPQLAGGGSEQFF	TGTGCCAGCAGCCCCCAATTAGCGGGGGGTGGGAGTGAGCAGTTCTTC
TRBD1	14	NA	TRBJ1-1	TRBV7-2	CASSPGFRGEKAFF	TGTGCCAGCAGCCCAGGCTTCAGGGGGGAGAAAGCTTTCTTT
TRBD2	17	NA	TRBJ2-3	TRBV2	CASSPQGLAGAGDTQYF	TGTGCCAGCTCGCCGCAGGGACTAGCGGGAGCAGGAGATACGCAGTATTTT
TRBD2	16	few	TRBJ2-1	TRBV7-2	CASTELALSSYNEQFF	TGTGCCAGCACCGAACTAGCGCTAAGCTCCTACAATGAGCAGTTCTTC
NA	13	few	TRBJ2-1	TRBV2	CASSADPGRHAVF	TGTGCCAGCAGTGCCGATCCGGGACGCCACGCGGTCTTC
NA	14	NA	TRBJ1-2	TRBV5-6	CASSLPQGNYGYTF	TGTGCCAGCAGCTTGCCGCAGGGAAACTATGGCTACACCTTC